This record concerns one T cell receptor beta chain sequence. This entry comes from a study of T cell responses to AZD1222 COVID-19 vaccine. Measured with immunoSEQ multiplex PCR; TCRdb has only the in-frame clones, and not every one. The table records about 120,000 clones, less than 90% of them present only once. The CDR3 runs 14 residues. The germline gives CDR1 SGHTA, CDR2 FQGNSA. V trimming: 5 bases; J trimming: 5 bases; junction bases outside the gene matches: 8. V gene TRBV7-2 combines with J gene TRBJ2-5; 7 bases line up with TRBD2. The sequence derives from an adult in good health. This material consisted of peripheral blood, taken on day 0 of AZD1222 vaccination. The CDR3 nucleotides are TGTGCCAGCAGCCCTCCCCCCGGGGGGGAGACCCAGTACTTC. Translated, it gives CASSPPPGGETQYF.